This T cell receptor beta chain originates from a study of human T cells and chemical hapten exposure. TCRdb fed the RACE reads into MiXCR, producing one record per CDR3 protein. Among tens of thousands of distinct CDR3 sequences listed, about 10% were seen once. The CDR3 length is 14 residues. Trimming stripped 4 bases from V and 4 bases from J, with 14 bases between. In germline, CDR1 is SGHAT, CDR2 FQNNGV. Only a few counts were recorded for this clonotype. Its antigen is unidentified. Study results and limitations: In the PT1 data, expanded TCR counts showed a positive correlation with patch test score. With regard to DPC sensitization, TCRs above 1 in 1000 frequency did not change.

Documented time point: patch test 2, 6 weeks after DPC sensitization. Indicated treatment: therapeutic diphenylcyclopropenone sensitization with weekly scalp DPC. At patch-test visits, sampling came before the patch test. This TCR was sampled from a woman aged 45 to 65 with alopecia areata. Some clones in this sample may be carry-over from other donors' samples. The V call is TRBV11-2, the J call TRBJ2-7; D gene unclear. Sequenced material: whole blood, taken in connection with sensitization to the hapten diphenylcyclopropenone (DPC). The DNA for the CDR3 is TGTGCCAGCAGCTATACAGACGGAGATTACGAGCAGTACTTC. It codes for CASSYTDGDYEQYF.